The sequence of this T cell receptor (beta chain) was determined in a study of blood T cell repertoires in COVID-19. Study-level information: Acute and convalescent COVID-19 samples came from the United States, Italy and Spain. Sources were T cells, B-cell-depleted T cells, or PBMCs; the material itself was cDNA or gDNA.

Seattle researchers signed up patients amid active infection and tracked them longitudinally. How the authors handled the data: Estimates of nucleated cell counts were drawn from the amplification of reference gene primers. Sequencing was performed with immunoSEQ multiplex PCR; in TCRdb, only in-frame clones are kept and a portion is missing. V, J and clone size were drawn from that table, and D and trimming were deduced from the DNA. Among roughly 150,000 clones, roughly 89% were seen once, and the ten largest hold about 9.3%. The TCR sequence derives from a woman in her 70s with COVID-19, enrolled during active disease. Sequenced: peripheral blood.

The CDR3 loop reads CAWSLQRDIEKLFF. In DNA, the CDR3 is TGTGCCTGGAGTCTACAGAGGGACATTGAAAAACTGTTTTTT. The chain joins TRBV30 to TRBJ1-4, with D perhaps TRBD1 (6 bases). The CDR3 contains 14 residues. V was cut by 2 bases and J by 7 bases, with 14 bases left in between. Germline V gene lookup returns CDR1 GTSNPN and CDR2 SVGIG (reference sequence).